One sample yielded the 27 T cell receptor beta chains listed below, sequenced in a study of T cells in Graves' hyperthyroidism and ophthalmopathy. TCR beta CDR3 region amplification was performed from RNA transcripts. When the TCR CDR3 underwent first-round RT-PCR, the HTBI primer set was used. Each CDR3 protein is one row after TCRdb ran MiXCR on the multiplex PCR reads. The sample carries hundreds of thousands of distinct CDR3 sequences, 35% to 55% recorded once. The sequenced material came from peripheral blood or thyroid tissue (not recorded which). Source of these receptors: a young woman with Graves' hyperthyroidism.

The chain links TRBV7-3 to TRBJ2-2; no clear D gene. Per germline, CDR1 SGHTA and CDR2 FQGTGA. This CDR3 comprises 15 residues. V was cut by 5 bases and J by 3 bases, with 13 bases left in between. CDR3 amino acids: CASSPLGRDTGELFF. The CDR3 region has the DNA TGTGCCAGCAGCCCCCTCGGCCGAGACACCGGGGAGCTGTTTTTT.

The CDR3 DNA is TGCAGTGCTAGTGTAGCGGGAGGGAACACCGGGGAGCTGTTTTTT. Protein: CSASVAGGNTGELFF. This sequence joins TRBV20-1 and TRBJ2-2, with 10 bases matching TRBD2. V shed 3 bases and J 1 base; nucleotides not matched to a gene: 2. Germline CDR1 and CDR2: DFQATT and SNEGSKA (reference sequence). This CDR3 has 15 residues.

This clonotype was seen ten or more times. The V gene is TRBV7-9, the J gene TRBJ2-5, with 8 bases identical to TRBD1. V lost 6 bases and J lost 5; bases outside the gene matches: 14. This CDR3 has 16 amino acids. Germline-derived CDR1 and CDR2 are SEHNR and FQNEAQ (reference sequence). The CDR3 sequence is CASRITDRAVPETQYF. CDR3 bases: TGTGCCAGCAGAATCACGGACAGGGCGGTTCCGGAGACCCAGTACTTC.

The chain uses TRBV2 and TRBJ2-2; the match to TRBD2 covers 8 bases. The CDR3 has 15 residues. Germline V gives CDR1 SNHLY, CDR2 FYNNEI. With V trimmed by 8 bases and J by 4 bases, 9 bases remained unmatched. CDR3 in amino acids: CASYWLAGGTGELFF. CDR3 coding DNA: TGTGCCAGCTACTGGCTAGCGGGTGGCACCGGGGAGCTGTTTTTT.

V usage is TRBV7-9 and J usage is TRBJ2-7; 7 nucleotides line up with TRBD2. CDR3 length: 16 amino acids. The V segment lost 5 bases and the J segment 0 bases; nucleotides outside the gene matches: 10. Per the germline V gene, CDR1 is SEHNR and CDR2 is FQNEAQ (reference sequence). This CDR3 is CASSQEGASGSYEQYF. In nucleotides, the CDR3 is TGTGCCAGCAGCCAAGAGGGTGCTAGCGGCTCCTACGAGCAGTACTTC. Drawing the rest from reference TRBV7-9 and TRBJ2-7, the complete variable domain is DTGVSQNPRHKITKRGQNVTFRCDPISEHNRLYWYRQTLGQGPEFLTYFQNEAQLEKSRLLSDRFSAERPKGSFSTLEIQRTEQGDSAMYLCASSQEGASGSYEQYFGPGTRLTVT.

A word on this clonotype: The germline gene is not matched at one end of the junction; a read error may be the cause. The chain links TRBV2 to TRBJ1-3; D ambiguous. CDR3 length: 13 amino acids. The V gene's germline CDR1 is SNHLY and CDR2 FYNNEI. The CDR3 sequence: CASSSNSGNTMYF. DNA of the CDR3: TGTGCCAGCAGCAGCAACTCTGGAAACACCATGTATTTT.

This chain joins TRBV12-3 or TRBV12-4 and TRBJ1-5, with D possibly being TRBD1 (6 bases). Trimming shortened V by 4 bases and J by 7 bases, and 14 bases separated the two germline ends. This CDR3 has 14 amino acids. In nucleotides, the CDR3 is TGTGCCAGCAGTTCGACAGGTCTTGGGCAGCCCCAGCATTTT. Translated: CASSSTGLGQPQHF.

This clonotype was counted at least ten times. The chain combines TRBV14 with TRBJ2-5; D is uncertain. CDR3 length equals 9 residues. Per germline, CDR1 SGHDN and CDR2 FVKESK. The V gene lost 10 bases and the J gene lost 3 bases, with 3 bases spanning the gap. The CDR3 bases are TGTGCCAAAGAAGAGACCCAGTACTTC. It translates to CAKEETQYF.

Ten or more counts support this clonotype. The chain employs TRBV10-3 and TRBJ1-2, with 7 nucleotides matching TRBD1. Germline CDR1 ENHRY, CDR2 SYGVKD. J lost 2 bases, V lost 4 bases, and 4 bases had no gene match. CDR3 size: 14 residues. CDR3 in DNA: TGTGCCATCAGTGCCCCACAGGGGAACTATGGCTACACCTTC. Its translation is CAISAPQGNYGYTF.

The chain uses TRBV6-5 and TRBJ2-7; TRBD2 is a possible D gene (6 bases). CDR1 is MNHEY, CDR2 SVGAGI, per germline. The V end was cut by 5 bases, the J end by 6 bases, with 11 bases between. This CDR3 comprises 12 residues. CDR3 residues: CASSTLRGEQYF. The CDR3 nucleotides read TGTGCCAGCAGTACACTGCGGGGCGAGCAGTACTTC.

The rearrangement joins TRBV7-9 to TRBJ1-1; D gene ambiguous. The germline V gene has CDR1 SEHNR and CDR2 FQNEAQ (reference sequence). The CDR3 totals 12 residues. V shed 1 base and J shed 11 bases, with 11 bases lying between them. The chain's CDR3 is CASSLDGRGAFF. In DNA form, the CDR3 reads TGTGCCAGCAGCTTAGATGGGCGCGGGGCTTTCTTT.

At least ten counts were recorded for this clonotype. The chain employs TRBV7-2 and TRBJ1-5; D might be TRBD1 (5 bases). CDR1 SGHTA and CDR2 FQGNSA come from the germline V gene. The CDR3 runs to 14 residues. Trimming removed 2 bases from V and 5 bases from J, with 10 bases in between. CDR3 in DNA: TGTGCCAGCAGCTTATCGGGGGGGGATCAGCCCCAGCATTTT. Its protein product is CASSLSGGDQPQHF.

The genes are TRBV7-9 and TRBJ2-6; perhaps TRBD2 as D (6 bases). The CDR3 contains 14 residues. CDR1 and CDR2 from the germline V gene are SEHNR and FQNEAQ (reference sequence). Deletions cut 7 bases from V and 3 bases from J, with 10 bases between. The chain's CDR3 is CASTAGSGANVLTF. For the CDR3, the DNA is TGTGCCAGCACAGCCGGGAGTGGGGCCAACGTCCTGACTTTC.

This clonotype was seen at least ten times. The genes are TRBV2 and TRBJ1-2; the match to TRBD1 covers 7 bases. The CDR3 sequence is 13 residues long. In germline, CDR1 is SNHLY, CDR2 FYNNEI. V lost 4 bases and J lost 8; bases outside the gene matches: 7. In DNA, the CDR3 is TGTGCCAGCAGTGGATCCAGGGGGGACGGCTACACCTTC. It codes for CASSGSRGDGYTF.

As concerns this clonotype: Lacking the conserved final phenylalanine or tryptophan, this CDR3 likely reflects a read error. The limits of the CDR3 on the DNA are not certain, so only TCRdb's listed CDR3 is given. The genes are TRBV24-1 and TRBJ1-3; the table calls TRBD1, which could not be checked here. A total of 8 residues make up the CDR3, ends included. Germline-derived CDR1 and CDR2 are KGHDR and SFDVKD. CDR3 amino acids: CATSDADR.

This clonotype has ten or more counts. One end of the junction is discordant with germline, which a read error may explain. The chain has TRBV10-3 and TRBJ2-7; D may be TRBD1 or TRBD2 (6 bases each). CDR1 ENHRY and CDR2 SYGVKD come from the germline V gene. This CDR3 contains 12 residues. The CDR3 DNA follows: TGTGCCAGCAGTGAAAGGGGGGACGAGCAGTACTTC. This encodes CASSERGDEQYF.

This clonotype was recorded at least ten times. The chain recombines TRBV2 with TRBJ1-5; D remains unclear. Germline CDR1 reads SNHLY; CDR2 reads FYNNEI. Trimming removed 6 bases from V and 0 bases from J, with 12 bases in between. This CDR3 is 15 amino acids long. In DNA form, the CDR3 reads TGTGCCAGCAGGGAGACGGACGGTAGCAATCAGCCCCAGCATTTT. It specifies CASRETDGSNQPQHF.

This clonotype was detected ten times or more. The V gene is TRBV24-1, the J gene TRBJ2-5; 9 positions agree with TRBD2. This CDR3 has 14 amino acids. CDR1 and CDR2 from the germline V gene are KGHDR and SFDVKD. The trim removed 6 bases at V and 4 bases at J, leaving 5 bases unmatched. CDR3 in amino acids: CATSLAGGPETQYF. CDR3 bases: TGTGCCACCAGTCTCGCGGGAGGGCCAGAGACCCAGTACTTC.

This clonotype was seen a few times. The J gene is TRBJ1-2, the V gene TRBV25-1; 12 nucleotides align to TRBD1. The germline V gene has CDR1 MGHDK and CDR2 SYGVNS. Trimming removed 6 bases from V and 7 bases from J; junction bases left unmatched: 3. This CDR3 is built from 13 residues. CDR3 in amino acids: CASRGQGAGGYTF. In DNA form, the CDR3 reads TGTGCCAGCAGGGGACAGGGGGCGGGTGGCTACACCTTC.

This chain uses TRBV15 with TRBJ1-6; 10 bases are a match to TRBD1. Germline values: CDR1 LNHNV, CDR2 YYDKDF (reference sequence). V was pared by 1 base and J by 7 bases, with 1 base of the junction left unmatched. The CDR3 runs 15 residues. The CDR3 sequence is CATSRGDRGNSPLHF. For the CDR3, the DNA is TGTGCCACCAGCAGAGGGGACAGGGGAAATTCACCCCTCCACTTT.

The gene calls are TRBV29-1 and TRBJ1-2; tentative D call: TRBD1 (5 bases). V lost 7 bases, J lost 3 bases, and 18 bases lay in between. This CDR3 is built from 14 residues. Germline V gives CDR1 SQVTM, CDR2 ANQGSEA. The CDR3 nucleotides are TGCAGCGCAGCCATCTCAGGGTTGGACTATGGCTACACCTTC. Its protein is CSAAISGLDYGYTF.

This clonotype was seen a handful of times. The chain recombines TRBV2 with TRBJ2-1, with D maybe TRBD1 (7 bases). CDR3 length: 13 amino acids. V lost 4 bases and J 15 bases, leaving 19 bases between the germline ends. CDR1 and CDR2 (germline): SNHLY, FYNNEI. The CDR3 is CASSAVPHRGLFF. The CDR3 region has the DNA TGTGCCAGCAGTGCCGTCCCCCACAGGGGACTGTTCTTC. Combining the CDR3 with reference TRBV2 and TRBJ2-1 gives the whole variable domain EPEVTQTPSHQVTQMGQEVILRCVPISNHLYFYWYRQILGQKVEFLVSFYNNEISEKSEIFDDQFSVERPDGSNFTLKIRSTKLEDSAMYFCASSAVPHRGLFFGPGTRLTVL.

This clonotype was observed a few times. V usage is TRBV7-9 and J usage is TRBJ1-5; D is ambiguous. Germline lookup yields CDR1 SEHNR and CDR2 FQNEAQ (reference sequence). The V and J ends lost 4 bases and 10 bases respectively, with 11 bases between them. The CDR3 is made up of 12 amino acids. In nucleotides, the CDR3 is TGTGCCAGCAGCTCGGACGCCCGACCCCAGCATTTT. It codes for CASSSDARPQHF.

Note on this clonotype: Germline is not matched at one junction end, which may reflect a read error. The chain recombines TRBV7-9 with TRBJ1-2; 9 bases align to TRBD1. CDR1 and CDR2 (germline): SEHNR, FQNEAQ (reference sequence). This CDR3 comprises 16 residues. The CDR3 DNA is TGTGCCATCAGCTCCTCGCCTTCGGGACAGGGTTCTGGCTACACCTTC. It specifies CAISSSPSGQGSGYTF.

The chain employs TRBV5-1 and TRBJ1-1; TRBD1 is a possible D gene (5 bases). V shed 2 bases and J shed 3 bases, with 11 bases lying between them. Germline-derived CDR1 and CDR2 are SGHRS and YFSETQ. The CDR3 sequence is 14 residues long. CDR3 sequence reads: CASSLQAQDTEAFF. In nucleotides, the CDR3 is TGCGCCAGCAGCTTACAGGCCCAAGACACTGAAGCTTTCTTT.

This clonotype was picked up a small number of times. The chain links TRBV7-9 to TRBJ2-7, with D possibly matching TRBD1 (5 bases). CDR1 and CDR2 (germline): SEHNR, FQNEAQ (reference sequence). This CDR3 is built from 13 residues. V was pared by 0 bases and J by 4 bases, with 7 bases between. The CDR3 sequence: CASSLAGEYEQYF. The CDR3 DNA sequence: TGTGCCAGCAGCTTAGCAGGGGAATACGAGCAGTACTTC. Together with reference TRBV7-9 and TRBJ2-7, the CDR3 gives the full variable domain: DTGVSQNPRHKITKRGQNVTFRCDPISEHNRLYWYRQTLGQGPEFLTYFQNEAQLEKSRLLSDRFSAERPKGSFSTLEIQRTEQGDSAMYLCASSLAGEYEQYFGPGTRLTVT.

This clonotype has just one count. Lacking the conserved final phenylalanine or tryptophan, this CDR3 likely reflects a read error. It is unclear where the CDR3 begins or ends on the DNA, so no DNA is shown, and the CDR3 is as TCRdb lists it. This chain uses TRBV10-3 with TRBJ1-3. The CDR3 length is 10 residues, termini included. Germline V CDR1 and CDR2: ENHRY, SYGVKD. Here the CDR3 reads CAISGGVSDG.